The present TCR beta chain was sequenced within a study of long-term antiretroviral therapy in people with HIV. Regarding the study as a whole: Control repertoires displayed wider CDR3 length ranges than the HIV repertoires. The repertoire was dominated at all time points by clones expanded before ART.

It was version v3.0 of the immunoSEQ assay that was run at survey level. Assay used: immunoSEQ multiplex PCR; TCRdb lists only in-frame clones, some missing. The sample contains some 43,000 clones, around nine tenths of which appear only once. This CDR3 has 13 residues. V was cut by 9 bases and J by 1 base, with 13 bases left in between. CDR1 and CDR2 (germline): SEHNR, FQNEAQ (reference sequence). Worth noting for this clone: Its matching antigen is unknown.

The source is a woman between 45 and 65 years old with HIV. This specimen was unsorted PBMCs, taken 0.1 years before starting antiretroviral therapy. The chain combines TRBV7-9 with TRBJ2-7, with D possibly TRBD2 on 6 matching bases. This CDR3 reads CASQGGESYEQYF. Here the CDR3 DNA reads TGTGCCAGTCAGGGCGGGGAATCCTACGAGCAGTACTTC.